These 21 T cell receptor beta chains were all obtained from the same sample, sequenced in a study of T cell repertoires in cytomegalovirus infection. MiXCR, applied by TCRdb to the reads, yields one record per CDR3 protein. The repertoire has about 480,000 distinct CDR3 sequences, roughly a third of them found once; the top ten carry roughly a sixth. These receptors are not linked to any known antigen. The material sequenced was cultured PBMCs, taken from culture after CMV antigen stimulation. These receptors were taken from a human donor in good health (CMV status not recorded). Some clones in this sample may be carry-over from other donors' samples.

The V gene is TRBV5-3, the J gene TRBJ2-6, with D possibly called TRBD1 or TRBD2 (5 bases each). TRBV5-3 is recorded as an ORF, its role being uncertain. This CDR3 is 17 amino acids long. The germline V and J ends were trimmed by 8 bases and 0 bases, with 18 bases remaining between them. The CDR3 DNA follows: TGTGCCAGCAGCCCCGGGGCAGAGAGCTCTGGGGCCAACGTCCTGACTTTC. The encoded protein is CASSPGAESSGANVLTF.

The sample holds a few counts of this clonotype. The V gene is TRBV7-9, the J gene TRBJ2-1; perhaps TRBD2 as D (5 bases). The germline gives CDR1 SEHNR, CDR2 FQNEAQ (reference sequence). V lost 1 base, J lost 0 bases, and 13 bases lay in between. This CDR3 comprises 17 residues. The CDR3 region is CASSLERSSDSYNEQFF. In DNA, the CDR3 is TGTGCCAGCAGCTTAGAGCGTAGTAGCGACTCCTACAATGAGCAGTTCTTC.

This clonotype was detected ten times or more. The chain joins TRBV7-2 to TRBJ1-1; tentatively, D is TRBD1 (6 bases). The CDR3 sequence is 13 residues long. The germline V gene has CDR1 SGHTA and CDR2 FQGNSA. The CDR3 DNA sequence: TGTGCAGTTCGAGGCAGGGGTATCACTGAAGCTTTCTTT. Protein product: CAVRGRGITEAFF.

The J gene is TRBJ2-3, the V gene TRBV12-3 or TRBV12-4; D is perhaps TRBD1 or TRBD2 (5 bases each). The CDR3 is 14 amino acids. V dropped 11 bases and J dropped 6 bases, with 21 bases sitting between them. CDR3 sequence: CAGARSYERDTQYF. CDR3 DNA sequence: TGTGCCGGGGCTAGGTCGTACGAGCGGGATACGCAGTATTTT.

This chain links TRBV6-8 with TRBJ1-2; possible D gene TRBD1, 6 bases. This CDR3 is 15 amino acids long. V dropped 5 bases and J dropped 4 bases, with 17 bases sitting between them. CDR1 and CDR2 (germline): MNHGY, SAAAGT. The CDR3 here is CASSIREQGVYGYTF. CDR3 in DNA: TGTGCCAGCAGTATTCGAGAACAGGGAGTCTATGGCTACACCTTC.

The V gene is TRBV19, the J gene TRBJ2-7; 11 bases match TRBD1. The trim removed 6 bases at V and 6 bases at J, leaving 13 bases unmatched. CDR1 is LNHDA, CDR2 SQIVND, per germline (reference sequence). The CDR3 runs 16 residues. The CDR3 nucleotides read TGTGCCAGTAGCCCTCTTGCGGACAGGGGGCGAAGCGAGCAGTACTTC. Translation gives CASSPLADRGRSEQYF.

This chain uses TRBV7-9 with TRBJ2-7; D is ambiguous. The V end lost 5 bases, the J end lost 13 bases, and 21 bases lay between the germline ends. The germline V gene encodes CDR1 SEHNR and CDR2 FQNEAQ (reference sequence). This CDR3 has 13 amino acids. The CDR3 DNA sequence: TGTGCCAGCAGCCCTCTTGATTCGGCCCAGCTTTACGTC. This encodes CASSPLDSAQLYV.

There are a few counts of this clonotype. The V and J genes are TRBV7-6 and TRBJ2-1; no reliable D call. This CDR3 has 16 amino acids. CDR1 is SGHVS and CDR2 is FNYEAQ in the germline V gene. V was cut by 5 bases and J by 0 bases, with 14 bases left in between. The CDR3 loop is CASSPPRTNSYNEQFF. CDR3 nucleotide sequence: TGTGCCAGCAGCCCCCCCAGGACCAACTCCTACAATGAGCAGTTCTTC.

The chain employs TRBV7-3 and TRBJ1-5; unclear D gene. V was clipped by 0 bases and J by 5 bases, with 5 bases between them. This CDR3 contains 13 residues. Germline CDR1 reads SGHTA; CDR2 reads FQGTGA. The CDR3 sequence: CASSLTVDQPQHF. Here the CDR3 DNA reads TGTGCCAGCAGCTTAACGGTGGATCAGCCCCAGCATTTT.

Worth noting for this clonotype: A read error may explain this, as a much larger clone is one base away. This chain connects TRBV7-2 to TRBJ2-1; D is undetermined. The CDR3 runs to 16 residues. V shed 1 base and J shed 11 bases, with 21 bases lying between them. Germline CDR1 and CDR2: SGHTA and FQGNSA. The CDR3 bases are TGTGCCAGCAGCTTAGTGGGTGGCGACCGGATTGGTCAGCAGTTCTTC. This gives the protein CASSLVGGDRIGQQFF.

The chain employs TRBV6-1 and TRBJ2-7, with a tentative D call TRBD1 (6 bases). Germline-derived CDR1 and CDR2 are MNHNS and SASEGT. This CDR3 is built from 15 residues. Trimming cost V 7 bases and J 1 base, with 17 bases left between them. Here the CDR3 reads CASIRTGTESYEQYF. The CDR3 DNA reads TGTGCCAGCATTAGAACAGGGACGGAGTCCTACGAGCAGTACTTC.

This clonotype was seen a handful of times. This chain uses TRBV10-3 with TRBJ2-5; TRBD2 agrees at 10 bases. With V trimmed by 4 bases and J by 1 base, 3 bases remained unmatched. Germline loops: CDR1 ENHRY, CDR2 SYGVKD. This CDR3 spans 15 amino acids. CDR3 sequence (DNA): TGTGCCATCAGTGCTAGCGGGAGCACCCAAGAGACCCAGTACTTC. Encoded protein: CAISASGSTQETQYF.

The rearrangement joins TRBV27 to TRBJ2-7; possibly TRBD1 for D (5 bases). Deletions cut 4 bases from V and 4 bases from J, with 11 bases between. Germline CDR1 reads MNHEY; CDR2 reads SMNVEV (reference sequence). CDR3 length: 13 amino acids. The CDR3 DNA follows: TGTGCCAGCAGTTCCAGGGCCGGTTACGAGCAGTACGTC. Translated, it gives CASSSRAGYEQYV.

This clonotype was seen only a few times. The chain recombines TRBV4-1 with TRBJ1-4; 8 bases align to TRBD1. Unmatched junction bases numbered 5, after V lost 0 bases and J lost 8 bases. Germline lookup yields CDR1 MGHRA and CDR2 YSYEKL. The CDR3 spans 15 residues. The CDR3 protein is CASSQEGQGAEKLFF. CDR3 DNA: TGCGCCAGCAGCCAAGAAGGGCAGGGGGCGGAAAAACTGTTTTTT.

The table lists this clonotype with a few counts. V is TRBV7-2 and J is TRBJ2-7, with D tentatively TRBD2 (5 bases). Looked up from germline, CDR1 is SGHTA and CDR2 is FQGNSA. The ends were cut back, 1 base at V and 5 bases at J, with 12 bases in the middle. The CDR3 totals 14 residues. The CDR3 protein is CASSLEGVSDEQYF. CDR3 DNA sequence: TGTGCCAGCAGCTTAGAGGGAGTGTCCGACGAGCAGTACTTC.

This clonotype appeared a few times. This chain links TRBV5-1 with TRBJ2-1; D unclear. In germline, CDR1 is SGHRS, CDR2 YFSETQ. The CDR3 has 14 residues. Trimming pared 2 bases from V and 6 bases from J, leaving 12 bases between. As DNA, the CDR3 is TGCGCCAGCAGCTTCCAACTTACCCGCAATGAGCAGTTCTTC. This translates into CASSFQLTRNEQFF.

This clonotype was picked up a small number of times. The chain links TRBV28 to TRBJ1-2, with D unresolved. The CDR3 totals 13 residues. Trimming cost V 5 bases and J 5 bases, with 12 bases left between them. Germline-derived CDR1 and CDR2 are MDHEN and SYDVKM. CDR3 sequence: CASSGKGRYGYTF. In nucleotides, the CDR3 is TGTGCCAGCAGTGGCAAAGGACGATATGGCTACACCTTC.

The rearrangement uses TRBV18 and TRBJ1-4, with unresolved D. Germline loops: CDR1 KGHSH, CDR2 LQKENI. Deletions cut 1 base from V and 4 bases from J, with 7 bases between. The CDR3 has 14 residues. The DNA of the CDR3 is TGTGCCAGCTCACCACGACGGTTTAATGAAAAACTGTTTTTT. Its translation: CASSPRRFNEKLFF.

The chain uses TRBV5-1 and TRBJ1-2; 7 bases fit TRBD1. Trimming cost V 4 bases and J 6 bases; bases outside gene matches: 15. This CDR3 contains 16 residues. From germline, CDR1 is SGHRS and CDR2 YFSETQ. The CDR3 DNA sequence: TGCGCCAGCAGCGCGGAAACCAACAGGGGAGAGCATGGCTACACCTTC. This encodes CASSAETNRGEHGYTF.

The chain employs TRBV20-1 and TRBJ2-5, with 9 positions matching TRBD1. Looked up from germline, CDR1 is DFQATT and CDR2 is SNEGSKA (reference sequence). The CDR3 consists of 14 residues. The junction had 9 bases not matched to a gene; V was cut back by 6 bases and J by 4 bases. The CDR3 coding sequence is TGCAGTGCCACAGGGGGCATTGGTGGAGAGACCCAGTACTTC. Protein product: CSATGGIGGETQYF.

The chain is built from TRBV28 and TRBJ1-4; 11 bases align to TRBD1. The CDR3 runs 18 residues. J gave up 3 bases and V 4 bases, and 10 bases lay outside the gene matches. Germline values: CDR1 MDHEN, CDR2 SYDVKM. In nucleotides, the CDR3 is TGTGCCAGCAGTTCTCCGGGACAGGGGGGCCAGGCTAATGAAAAACTGTTTTTT. This translates into CASSSPGQGGQANEKLFF.